The T cell receptor beta chain described here comes from a study of T cells after yellow fever vaccination. TCRdb ran MiXCR on the 5' RACE reads and lists one entry per CDR3 protein. The sample consists of roughly 30,000 distinct CDR3 sequences, under 12% of them appearing once. Ten or more counts support this clonotype. Findings and limits, study-wide: Reappearance after the booster was observed for most primary-vaccination clones (roughly 97% CD4, almost 90% CD8). Nearly all vaccine-responding clonotypes were undetectable in sorted memory subsets on day 0.

The specimen was PBMCs, either bulk or a sorted T-cell subset (CD4+, CD8+, memory, or dextramer-sorted; not recorded which), collected approximately 15 days after the first yellow fever vaccination. The sequence derives from a man aged 18-30 years who received the YFV17D yellow fever vaccine.

The CDR3: CASRSPISLRGDTEAFF. The CDR3 nucleotides are TGTGCCAGCAGATCCCCCATCTCACTCCGTGGGGACACTGAAGCTTTCTTT. This chain joins TRBV12-3 or TRBV12-4 and TRBJ1-1; no definite D call. CDR3 length: 17 residues. Trimming left V 6 bases short and J 3 bases short, with 23 bases between.